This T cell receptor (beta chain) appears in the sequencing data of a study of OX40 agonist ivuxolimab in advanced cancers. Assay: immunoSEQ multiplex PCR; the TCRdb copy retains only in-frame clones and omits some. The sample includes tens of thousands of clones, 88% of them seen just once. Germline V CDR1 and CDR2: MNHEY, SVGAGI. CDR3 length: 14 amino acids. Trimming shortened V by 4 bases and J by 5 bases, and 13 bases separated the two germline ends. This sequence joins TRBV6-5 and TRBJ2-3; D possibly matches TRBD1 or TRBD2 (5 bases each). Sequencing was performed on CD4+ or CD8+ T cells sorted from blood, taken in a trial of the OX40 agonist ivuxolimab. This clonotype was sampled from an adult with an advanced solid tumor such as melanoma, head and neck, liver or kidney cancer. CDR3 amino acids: CASSLGPGGDTQYF. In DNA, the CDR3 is TGTGCCAGCAGTTTGGGACCGGGCGGAGATACGCAGTATTTT.